This T cell receptor (beta chain) was retrieved from a study of T cells in Graves' hyperthyroidism and ophthalmopathy. At the level of the study: Initial diagnosis, before any treatment, was when peripheral blood was collected.

Hyperthyroidism patients were newly diagnosed, had disease duration under 2 months, and were aged 18 to 65 years. General study results and limits: Among thyroid clonotypes expanded above 0.001, most also appeared in blood.

This clonotype has at least ten counts. No antigen is known for it. The source material, RNA transcripts, was used to amplify TCR beta CDR3 regions. HTBI primers were used for first-round RT-PCR of the TCR CDR3. Each CDR3 protein is one row after TCRdb ran MiXCR on the multiplex PCR reads. Counted here are 380,000 or so distinct CDR3 sequences, about 19% occurring once; the ten biggest clones make up approximately 4%. The specimen sequenced was blood. This clonotype was obtained from a woman aged 18-29 years with Graves' hyperthyroidism.

The CDR3 sequence: CASSPLGTDTNYGYTF. The CDR3 nucleotides are TGTGCCAGCAGCCCGCTGGGGACAGACACTAACTATGGCTACACCTTC. J is TRBJ1-2 and V is TRBV6-5; TRBD1 matches at 7 bases. The V and J ends lost 6 bases and 0 bases, in that order; junction bases with no gene match: 10. This CDR3 contains 16 residues. Germline CDR1 reads MNHEY; CDR2 reads SVGAGI.